The TCR beta chain under discussion was sequenced for a study of blood T cell repertoires in COVID-19. For the study at large: Spain, Italy and the United States supplied samples that represented acute and convalescent COVID-19.

Per the original data handling: By means of reference gene primer amplification, nucleated cell counts were estimated. Generated by immunoSEQ multiplex PCR, the TCRdb table keeps only in-frame clones and is missing some. That table furnishes V, J and clone size, whereas the DNA furnished D and trimming. This table holds about 520,000 clones, 70% to 90% found once. Sequenced: peripheral blood. This clonotype originated in a human donor in a cohort sampled during active COVID-19.

CDR3 loop: CASSYSTGLAGAFGETQYF. The CDR3 region has the DNA TGTGCCAGCAGTTACTCGACGGGACTAGCGGGAGCCTTCGGGGAGACCCAGTACTTC. The rearrangement joins TRBV6-2 or TRBV6-3 to TRBJ2-5; 14 bases align to TRBD2. CDR3 size: 19 residues. The V gene's germline CDR1 is MNHEY and CDR2 SVGEGT. With 0 bases clipped from V and 5 bases from J, the junction kept 11 bases outside the gene matches.